What follows are 8 T cell receptor beta chains derived from one specimen sequenced in a study of CD8+CD57+ T cells in acquired aplastic anemia. Profiling that covered TCR beta VDJ and CDR3 relied on genomic DNA as its template. TCRdb re-derived calls from the reads in MiXCR, one entry per CDR3 protein. Of 160,000 or so distinct CDR3 sequences listed, roughly 45% are singletons. Patients selected for sequencing had displayed CD8+CD57+ cell expansion by flow cytometry. Input material: sorted CD4+, CD8+, or CD8+CD57+ T cells (not recorded which) from PBMCs. The origin of the receptors is a human donor with aplastic anemia.

The gene calls are TRBV25-1 and TRBJ2-2, with 10 bases matching TRBD1. Germline CDR1 and CDR2: MGHDK and SYGVNS. The CDR3 sequence is 15 residues long. With 10 bases clipped from V and 3 bases from J, the junction kept 8 bases outside the gene matches. The CDR3 here is CANRGGTGDTGELFF. In DNA form, the CDR3 reads TGTGCCAACCGCGGTGGGACAGGGGACACCGGGGAGCTGTTTTTT.

The rearrangement joins TRBV25-1 to TRBJ1-6; tentatively, D is TRBD1 (5 bases). Trimming left V 3 bases short and J 7 bases short, with 13 bases between. The length of the CDR3 is 15 residues. Germline lookup yields CDR1 MGHDK and CDR2 SYGVNS. The CDR3 nucleotides read TGTGCCAGCAGTGATGGGGGACGTGGAAATTCACCCCTCCACTTT. Translated: CASSDGGRGNSPLHF.

The sample holds many counts of this clonotype. The rearrangement joins TRBV5-5 to TRBJ1-1; D not resolved. Germline V gene data show CDR1 as SGHKS and CDR2 as YYEKEE (reference sequence). The CDR3 contains 14 residues. Between the trimmed V and J ends, which lost 1 base and 2 bases, there was a span of 9 bases. The CDR3 region has the DNA TGTGCCAGCAGCTTGTTCATTTCCAACACTGAAGCTTTCTTT. Protein: CASSLFISNTEAFF.

This chain joins TRBV25-1 and TRBJ1-3, with 9 positions matching TRBD1. J gave up 4 bases and V 6 bases, and 10 bases lay outside the gene matches. CDR3 length equals 16 residues. The germline CDR1 and CDR2 sequences are MGHDK and SYGVNS. The CDR3 DNA is TGTGCCAGCAGCCGCAAACAGGGGGCGGCGGGAAACACCATATATTTT. The encoded protein is CASSRKQGAAGNTIYF.

Concerning this clonotype: This clone may be a read error of a much larger clone one base away. This chain connects TRBV27 to TRBJ2-2; D unresolved. Per germline, CDR1 MNHEY and CDR2 SMNVEV (reference sequence). This CDR3 region has 16 residues. Here the CDR3 DNA reads TGTGCCAGCAGTTTATTGCCAGGACCTAACACCGAGGAGCTGTTTTTT. It specifies CASSLLPGPNTEELFF.

This clonotype showed up many times. The rearrangement uses TRBV20-1 and TRBJ1-4; TRBD1 might be the D (5 bases). There are 14 residues in the CDR3. Germline V CDR1 and CDR2: DFQATT, SNEGSKA (reference sequence). Trimming pared 6 bases from V and 8 bases from J, leaving 19 bases between. CDR3 residues: CSAPDVGGGEKLFF. The CDR3 DNA reads as TGCAGTGCCCCCGACGTGGGGGGTGGGGAAAAACTGTTTTTT.

The genes are TRBV5-5 and TRBJ1-2, with D unresolved. CDR1 and CDR2 from the germline V gene are SGHKS and YYEKEE (reference sequence). The CDR3 contains 15 residues. The ends were cut back, 0 bases at V and 5 bases at J, with 14 bases in the middle. The CDR3 DNA is TGTGCCAGCAGCTTGGCGGTCCCGTCGGATTATGGCTACACCTTC. Its protein is CASSLAVPSDYGYTF.

A remark on this clonotype: This clone may be a read error of a much larger clone one base away. The chain recombines TRBV6-5 with TRBJ1-6; 8 positions match TRBD1. The CDR3 contains 15 residues. The trim removed 2 bases at V and 14 bases at J, leaving 11 bases unmatched. CDR1 is MNHEY and CDR2 is SVGAGI in the germline V gene. DNA of the CDR3: TGTGCCAGCAGTTACGGGGGACAGGTCAAATCGACCCTCCACTTT. Its translation: CASSYGGQVKSTLHF.